The 5 T cell receptor delta chains below come from one sample, sequenced in a study of gamma-delta T cells after stem cell transplantation. TCRdb called clones from the RT-PCR reads again using CATT. Among about 1,400 delta-chain clones listed, approximately 2.3% were seen once. Sample: gamma-delta T cells. The receptors shown here come from a human donor. It is not recorded whose cells these are; they may come from a transplant donor.

This clone ranks as large. The identical CDR3 is also encoded by other nucleotide sequences in the sample. The chain joins TRDV1 to TRDJ1, with 13 bases lining up with TRDD3. The germline CDR1 and CDR2 sequences are TSWWSYY and QGS. CDR3 length equals 24 residues. V was pared by 6 bases and J by 0 bases, with 28 bases of the junction left unmatched. The CDR3 nucleotides read TGTGCTCTTGGCCGGACTTCCTTTTCCCCTTTACTGGGGGATACGGATATCTACACCGATAAACTCATCTTT. Its translation: CALGRTSFSPLLGDTDIYTDKLIF.

For this clone: TCRdb records a much larger clone's protein for this DNA, with a difference at residue 12 that likely arises from a read error; the protein given is the translation of the DNA. This chain links TRDV2 with TRDJ1; possibly TRDD3 for D (6 bases). This CDR3 is 13 amino acids long. CDR1 and CDR2 (germline): GEAIGNYY, EKD. The CDR3 sequence is CACDTGMDDKLTF. CDR3 nucleotides: TGTGCCTGTGACACGGGGATGGACGATAAACTCACCTTT.

This clone turned up a few times. A read error likely explains why the TCRdb protein, taken from a much larger clone, differs from this DNA's translation at residue 4; the protein shown is translated from the DNA. The chain has TRDV2 and TRDJ1, with D possibly called TRDD2 or TRDD3 (5 bases each). V gave up 5 bases and J gave up 0 bases, with 27 bases separating them. The CDR3 totals 19 residues. Germline V gene lookup returns CDR1 GEAIGNYY and CDR2 EKD. The CDR3, as DNA: TGTGCCTGTGCCACTCTACCTACTGGCCTCCATGGGGACACCGATAAACTCATCTTT. Residues: CACATLPTGLHGDTDKLIF.

This clone turned up a few times. It differs at one base from a far larger clone, so likely a read error. Other DNA sequences in the sample encode the same CDR3. The chain uses TRAV29/DV5 and TRDJ1, with D hard to call. CDR1 NSMFDY and CDR2 ISSIKDK come from the germline V gene. The CDR3 consists of 18 residues. Trimming took 0 bases from V and 0 from J, leaving 21 bases between them. CDR3 protein: CAASAPKTANLYTDKLIF. The CDR3 bases are TGTGCAGCAAGCGCCCCTAAGACAGCCAACCTGTACACCGATAAACTCATCTTT.

The sample holds a few counts of this clone. A far larger clone is a single base away, which makes a read error likely. Distinct nucleotide sequences in the sample also encode this CDR3. This sequence joins TRDV1 and TRDJ3, with a weak D call TRDD3 (5 bases). CDR3 size: 24 residues. Trimming pared 4 bases from V and 0 bases from J, leaving 31 bases between. Per germline, CDR1 TSWWSYY and CDR2 QGS. CDR3 amino acids: CALGALVSTLTGGLSSWDTRQMFF. CDR3 sequence (DNA): TGTGCTCTTGGGGCCCTAGTATCTACACTTACTGGAGGTCTTAGCTCCTGGGACACCCGACAGATGTTTTTC.